The clone carrying this T cell receptor beta chain was counted at least ten times. This record comes from a study of metastatic and nonmetastatic thyroid tumors. No treatment of any kind had been given to any patient before thyroid surgery. Germline V CDR1 and CDR2: LNHDA, SQIVND (reference sequence). The CDR3 covers 11 residues. The V gene lost 3 bases and the J gene lost 6 bases, with 4 bases spanning the gap. MiXCR reprocessed the PCR reads for TCRdb. The sample holds 15,000 to 20,000 clones; 15% to 17% are singletons and the top ten take roughly a sixth. The sequenced sample consisted of blood. V gene TRBV19 combines with J gene TRBJ2-3, with unresolved D. The sequence derives from a female donor with papillary thyroid cancer or a benign thyroid nodule (not recorded which). Some clones in this sample may be carry-over from other donors' samples. The CDR3 bases are TGTGCCAGTAGTATTGGGGATACGCAGTATTTT. Translating gives CASSIGDTQYF.